This T cell receptor (beta chain) was retrieved from a study of STAT5B mutations in CD4+ large granular lymphocyte leukemia. Clones were read by immunoSEQ multiplex PCR, and TCRdb kept only the in-frame ones, dropping some. The data contain roughly 32,000 clones, roughly 80% of them singletons. V lost 6 bases and J lost 1, with 12 bases in between. Germline lookup yields CDR1 LNHDA and CDR2 SQIVND (reference sequence). The length of the CDR3 is 15 residues. Source material: CD4+ T cells from blood buffy coats. The J gene is TRBJ2-2, the V gene TRBV19; the D gene is possibly TRBD1 (5 bases). The clonotype was recovered from a human donor in good health. This CDR3 is CASSFAGMNTGELFF. Here the CDR3 DNA reads TGTGCCAGTAGCTTTGCAGGGATGAACACCGGGGAGCTGTTTTTT.